This T cell receptor (beta chain) was identified during a study of T-cell memory formation after mild COVID-19. CDR3 length: 14 amino acids. Germline lookup yields CDR1 SGHTA and CDR2 FQGNSA. V was pared by 2 bases and J by 7 bases, with 4 bases of the junction left unmatched. Libraries for TCRalpha and TCRbeta carried sample barcodes and unique molecular identifiers via 5'RACE. Each CDR3 protein gets one entry after TCRdb re-called the 5' RACE reads with MiXCR. The data contain approximately 170,000 distinct CDR3 sequences, 13% of them singletons. With respect to this clonotype: Its target is not known.

The study's findings and limits: Clones shrinking between day 15 and 85 showed a balanced CD4/CD8 split, and those that grew later tilted toward CD4+. The pre-infection memory compartment contained some responding clones, suggesting cross-reactive memory joined.

The receptor's source is a man aged 18 to 30 who had mild COVID-19 (a few samples of this study predate the infection). Cell type and time point are not known. This chain uses TRBV7-2 with TRBJ1-4, with 7 bases matching TRBD1. The specimen sequenced was PBMCs or a T cell subset sorted from them (not recorded which). The CDR3 region is CASSLRQGREKLFF. The CDR3 region has the DNA TGTGCCAGCAGCTTACGACAGGGTCGTGAAAAACTGTTTTTT.